This T cell receptor (beta chain) comes out of a study of blood T cell repertoires in COVID-19. About the research overall: Spain, Italy and the United States supplied samples that represented acute and convalescent COVID-19.

This clone was picked up a small number of times. In the authors' methods: The assay estimated nucleated cells by amplifying reference gene primers. The assay was immunoSEQ multiplex PCR, and TCRdb's table has in-frame clones only and misses some. Clone size and V and J calls were adopted from that table, with D and trimming inferred from the DNA. The sample includes about 140,000 clones, less than 90% of them seen just once. This CDR3 contains 17 residues. V lost 0 bases and J 2 bases, leaving 11 bases between the germline ends. The germline CDR1 and CDR2 sequences are SGHTA and FQGNSA. Those who participated ranged in age from 18 to 89 years and resided in approximately 26 US areas. In assigning cohorts, the study relied on participant-reported clinical history.

The TCR was taken from a man between 40 and 49 years old with acute COVID-19. This chain joins TRBV7-2 and TRBJ2-6; D perhaps matches TRBD1 (5 bases). Input material: PBMCs or T cells enriched from blood (not recorded which). CDR3: CASSLAFQGPGANVLTF. DNA of the CDR3: TGTGCCAGCAGCTTAGCGTTTCAGGGTCCTGGGGCCAACGTCCTGACTTTC. Full variable domain (rest looked up from reference TRBV7-2 and TRBJ2-6): GAGVSQSPSNKVTEKGKDVELRCDPISGHTALYWYRQSLGQGLEFLIYFQGNSAPDKSGLPSDRFSAERTGGSVSTLTIQRTQQEDSAVYLCASSLAFQGPGANVLTFGAGSRLTVL.